These T cell receptor beta chains were read from a single sample in a study of cytomegalovirus exposure and HLA in healthy donors. The protocol was immunoSEQ multiplex PCR, while the TCRdb copy is restricted to in-frame clones and leaves out a portion. The data show over 100,000 clones, less than 80% seen once. Source material: PBMCs. Source of these receptors: a woman aged 25-40 years in good health and CMV-seronegative. Each CDR3 is given with its conserved first and last residue. The D gene is left open where the match is weak. The size field is filled for only some rows; it gives once, few, many or a size class.

cdr3_length	d_call	clone_size	v_call	j_call	cdr3_nt	cdr3_aa
15	TRBD2	once	TRBV9	TRBJ2-3	TGTGCCAGCAGCGTTTCGGCGGGAGCCACAGATACGCAGTATTTT	CASSVSAGATDTQYF
14	.	once	TRBV2	TRBJ2-5	TGTGCCAGCCGGGGGGTGACAGGAGGAGAGACCCAGTACTTC	CASRGVTGGETQYF
16	TRBD1	few	TRBV9	TRBJ2-3	TGTGCCAGCAGCGGACCCGGGACAGGGGTAAGAGATACGCAGTATTTT	CASSGPGTGVRDTQYF
13	TRBD1	.	TRBV28	TRBJ1-5	TGTGCCAGCTTGGACAGGGATAGTCAGCCCCAGCATTTT	CASLDRDSQPQHF
12	.	few	TRBV30	TRBJ1-2	TGTGCCTGGAGCTCAGGGCTCTATGGCTACACCTTC	CAWSSGLYGYTF
11	.	.	TRBV29-1	TRBJ2-3	TGCAGCGTTACTAGCACAGATACGCAGTATTTT	CSVTSTDTQYF
15	TRBD2	.	TRBV11-3	TRBJ2-1	TGTGCCAGCAGCTTAGTTGCGGGAGCAGCCAATGAGCAGTTCTTC	CASSLVAGAANEQFF
13	.	few	TRBV6-1	TRBJ2-5	TGTGCCAGCAGTGAGAATATCCCCGGGACCCAGTACTTC	CASSENIPGTQYF
15	TRBD1	.	TRBV10-2	TRBJ1-6	TGCGCCAGCAGTACCGGGACAGGGCTAAATTCACCCCTCCACTTT	CASSTGTGLNSPLHF
15	.	.	TRBV29-1	TRBJ1-4	TGCAGCGTTGAAGATTGGGGGGGTACTAATGAAAAACTGTTTTTT	CSVEDWGGTNEKLFF
16	.	.	TRBV4-3	TRBJ2-4	TGCGCCAGCAGCCAAGACCCGGCATCCAAGAGGGACATTCAGTACTTC	CASSQDPASKRDIQYF
15	.	few	TRBV29-1	TRBJ1-2	TGCAGCGTTGAAGGGCGTGAATCAGGGGAGTATGGCTACACCTTC	CSVEGRESGEYGYTF
14	.	.	TRBV14	TRBJ1-2	TGTGCCAGCAGCCAAGATTCCGGGGGTTATGGCTACACCTTC	CASSQDSGGYGYTF
14	.	.	TRBV9	TRBJ1-4	TGTGCCAGCAGCGTGAGTGCAACTAATGAAAAACTGTTTTTT	CASSVSATNEKLFF
16	.	few	TRBV15	TRBJ2-1	TGTGCCACCAGCCGAAGGTTACCAGGTTCCTACAATGAGCAGTTCTTC	CATSRRLPGSYNEQFF
12	.	few	TRBV28	TRBJ2-5	TGTGCCAGCAGTTTGGGGCGGGGGACCCAGTACTTC	CASSLGRGTQYF
15	TRBD2	.	TRBV9	TRBJ2-7	TGTGCCAGCAGCGTAGGGCGGGAGGGCCTGTACGAGCAGTACTTC	CASSVGREGLYEQYF
13	.	.	TRBV7-2	TRBJ1-1	TGTGCCAGCAGCTCGGTGGGGGGCACTGAAGCTTTCTTT	CASSSVGGTEAFF
15	.	.	TRBV10-1	TRBJ2-7	TGCGCCAGCAGCCCCGGGACTCCGAGCTCCTACGAGCAGTACTTC	CASSPGTPSSYEQYF
16	.	.	TRBV4-1	TRBJ2-6	TGCGCCAGCAGCCAAGATGGGGGGAGGGGGGCCAACGTCCTGACTTTC	CASSQDGGRGANVLTF
16	TRBD1	few	TRBV7-9	TRBJ1-4	TGTGCCAGCAGCTCGGGGACAGGGGTTACTAATGAAAAACTGTTTTTT	CASSSGTGVTNEKLFF
14	TRBD2	few	TRBV30	TRBJ2-2	TGTGCCTGGAGTGCCGGACTAGCCCCCGGGGAGCTGTTTTTT	CAWSAGLAPGELFF
14	TRBD1	.	TRBV9	TRBJ1-5	TGTGCCAGCAGCCAGACAGGGAGCAATCAGCCCCAGCATTTT	CASSQTGSNQPQHF
13	.	.	TRBV7-6	TRBJ1-1	TGTGCCAGCAGCTTAGAGCAAGACACTGAAGCTTTCTTT	CASSLEQDTEAFF
15	TRBD1	.	TRBV19	TRBJ1-2	TGTGCCAGTACCTCAGGACAGGGGGTTAACTATGGCTACACCTTC	CASTSGQGVNYGYTF
16	TRBD2	few	TRBV11-2	TRBJ2-1	TGTGCCAGCAGCTGGACTAGCGGGGAAGGCGGAAATGAGCAGTTCTTC	CASSWTSGEGGNEQFF
14	TRBD2	.	TRBV7-9	TRBJ2-1	TGTGCCAGCTGCGGGGGGGGCGCCTACAATGAGCAGTTCTTC	CASCGGGAYNEQFF
15	TRBD1	.	TRBV7-8	TRBJ1-5	TGTGCCAGCAGCCCCGGGACAGGGGGCGGTCAGCCCCAGCATTTT	CASSPGTGGGQPQHF
14	TRBD1	.	TRBV19	TRBJ1-5	TGTGCCAGTAGTCCCGGGACAGGCCCATGGCCCCAGCATTTT	CASSPGTGPWPQHF
17	.	once	TRBV5-4	TRBJ1-3	TGTGCCAGCAGCCCAGCGGGTGAACTCGGCGGAGGAAACACCATATATTTT	CASSPAGELGGGNTIYF
14	TRBD2	.	TRBV28	TRBJ2-7	TGTGCCAGCAGTCTAGGACTAGCGAGGTACGAGCAGTACTTC	CASSLGLARYEQYF
18	TRBD2	.	TRBV5-1	TRBJ2-3	TGCGCCAGCAGCCCGGGACTAGCGCGGGCCACTAGCACAGATACGCAGTATTTT	CASSPGLARATSTDTQYF
13	.	.	TRBV14	TRBJ1-5	TGTGCCAGCAGCCGCGAGAACAATCAGCCCCAGCATTTT	CASSRENNQPQHF
15	TRBD2	.	TRBV4-1	TRBJ2-1	TGCGCCAGCAGCATACTAGCGGGAGAGTACAATGAGCAGTTCTTC	CASSILAGEYNEQFF
13	.	.	TRBV11-1	TRBJ2-7	TGTGCCAGCAGCTTCGACAGGAGATACGAGCAGTACTTC	CASSFDRRYEQYF
12	.	.	TRBV6-6	TRBJ2-5	TGTGCCAGCACCTTCTCTCGAGAGACCCAGTACTTC	CASTFSRETQYF
16	TRBD2	.	TRBV7-2	TRBJ2-1	TGTGCCAGCAGCCAAGGACTAGCGGGATACTACAATGAGCAGTTCTTC	CASSQGLAGYYNEQFF
14	.	.	TRBV7-2	TRBJ2-4	TGTGCCAGCAGCTTTGGACTAGCCAAAAACATTCAGTACTTC	CASSFGLAKNIQYF
15	.	.	TRBV28	TRBJ2-7	TGTGCCAGCAGCTGGGGAGCGGTGACTGGGGGGGAGCAGTACTTC	CASSWGAVTGGEQYF
15	TRBD1	few	TRBV7-2	TRBJ2-7	TGTGCCAGCACCCGAGGGGACAGGGCCCCCTACGAGCAGTACTTC	CASTRGDRAPYEQYF
17	.	.	TRBV6-1	TRBJ1-2	TGTGCCAGCAGTGACCCATACGACAGAAGAGCTAACTATGGCTACACCTTC	CASSDPYDRRANYGYTF
14	.	.	TRBV7-3	TRBJ2-1	TGTGCCAGCAGCTTGACTAGTCCCTACAATGAGCAGTTCTTC	CASSLTSPYNEQFF
16	TRBD1	.	TRBV27	TRBJ1-4	TGTGCCAGCAGTTTAAGGCCGGGACAGGGGCATGAAAAACTGTTTTTT	CASSLRPGQGHEKLFF
16	TRBD2	few	TRBV4-1	TRBJ2-1	TGCGCCAGCAGCCGGCCCAAAGCGGGAGACTACAATGAGCAGTTCTTC	CASSRPKAGDYNEQFF
15	TRBD2	.	TRBV10-3	TRBJ2-7	TGTGCCATCAGGGAACCCGGGACTAGCTCCTACGAGCAGTACTTC	CAIREPGTSSYEQYF
14	.	.	TRBV6-1	TRBJ2-5	TGTGCCAGCAGTTTTGGGGGGGCGGGTAAGACCCAGTACTTC	CASSFGGAGKTQYF
13	TRBD2	few	TRBV11-2	TRBJ2-5	TGTGCCAGCAGCCATCGGGAGGCGGAGACCCAGTACTTC	CASSHREAETQYF
14	TRBD1	.	TRBV5-4	TRBJ1-4	TGTGCCAGCAGCCCAACAGGGGGCGGTGAAAAACTGTTTTTT	CASSPTGGGEKLFF
14	TRBD1	.	TRBV27	TRBJ1-5	TGTGCCAGCAGCCGGACAGGGAGTGATCAGCCCCAGCATTTT	CASSRTGSDQPQHF
14	.	.	TRBV30	TRBJ2-2	TGTGCCTGGAGTGTAGGACAGAACACCGGGGAGCTGTTTTTT	CAWSVGQNTGELFF
15	TRBD2	few	TRBV18	TRBJ2-1	TGTGCCAGCTCACCACCAGAGCGGGACTTAAATGAGCAGTTCTTC	CASSPPERDLNEQFF
15	.	.	TRBV23-1	TRBJ2-7	TGCGCCAGCAGTCAATCCCTATGGACAGACTACGAGCAGTACTTC	CASSQSLWTDYEQYF
14	.	.	TRBV28	TRBJ2-7	TGTGCCAGCAGTCAGACAGGTGCTGGCTACGAGCAGTACTTC	CASSQTGAGYEQYF
16	.	once	TRBV21-1	TRBJ1-4	TGTGCCAGCAGCAAAGTCCACATGTTAACTAATGAAAAACTGTTTTTT	CASSKVHMLTNEKLFF
14	.	once	TRBV7-9	TRBJ2-2	TGTGCCAGCAGCTTACTTAGGACAACCGGGGAGCTGTTTTTT	CASSLLRTTGELFF
14	TRBD1	few	TRBV7-3	TRBJ1-1	TGTGCCAGCAGCCAGGGACAGGGGAACACTGAAGCTTTCTTT	CASSQGQGNTEAFF